Listed below are T cell receptor beta chains from one sample, sequenced in a study of blood T cell repertoires in COVID-19. Sequencing was performed with immunoSEQ multiplex PCR; in TCRdb, only in-frame clones are kept and a portion is missing. The data hold 200,000 to 300,000 clones, with more than 80% observed a single time. The material sequenced was peripheral blood. The receptors were gathered from a woman in her thirties or forties with acute or convalescent COVID-19. Each CDR3 is given with its conserved first and last residue. A D gene is named only where the DNA matches it firmly. Not all rows give a size; the values are once, few, many and, for expanded clones, a class.

j_call d_call v_call clone_size cdr3_aa cdr3_nt
TRBJ1-2 - TRBV19 - CASSIAARLNYGYTF TGTGCCAGTAGTATAGCGGCCCGACTGAACTATGGCTACACCTTC
TRBJ2-3 TRBD2 TRBV3-1/TRBV3-2 few CASSFSGDPIGDTQYF TGTGCCAGCAGCTTTAGCGGGGACCCGATTGGGGATACGCAGTATTTT
TRBJ2-1 TRBD2 TRBV6-4 - CASSGSLAGGNEQFF TGTGCCAGCAGTGGAAGCCTAGCGGGGGGGAATGAGCAGTTCTTC
TRBJ1-2 - TRBV7-8 - CASSPASLGYTF TGTGCCAGCAGCCCTGCGTCCTTGGGCTACACCTTC
TRBJ1-1 - TRBV19 - CASSIRKPTGITEAFF TGTGCCAGTAGTATTCGGAAACCTACAGGGATCACTGAAGCTTTCTTT
TRBJ1-1 - TRBV7-2 - CASSLDFQNTEAFF TGTGCCAGCAGCTTAGATTTTCAGAACACTGAAGCTTTCTTT
TRBJ1-2 TRBD1 TRBV29-1 - CSVGGQGSPYGYTF TGCAGCGTGGGGGGACAGGGGTCCCCTTATGGCTACACCTTC
TRBJ1-2 - TRBV6-1 - CASSEQGQRGYTF TGTGCCAGCAGTGAGCAAGGACAGAGAGGCTACACCTTC
TRBJ1-3 - TRBV25-1 - CASSESLPRSGNTIYF TGTGCCAGCAGTGAATCTCTCCCCAGGTCTGGAAACACCATATATTTT
TRBJ2-4 - TRBV18 - CASSPAWRGQNSPNIQYF TGTGCCAGCTCACCGGCATGGAGGGGGCAGAATTCCCCAAACATTCAGTACTTC
TRBJ1-6 TRBD1 TRBV10-3 - CAISDHRRDRNSPLHF TGTGCCATCAGTGACCACCGACGGGACAGAAATTCACCCCTCCACTTT
TRBJ1-1 - TRBV6-5 - CASSYYQGNTEAFF TGTGCCAGCAGTTACTACCAGGGGAACACTGAAGCTTTCTTT
TRBJ1-2 - TRBV7-3 once CASSLRQDTNYGYTF TGTGCCAGCAGCCTCCGACAGGACACTAACTATGGCTACACCTTC
TRBJ2-1 TRBD2 TRBV11-3 - CASSRMASGTNEQFF TGTGCCAGCAGCCGCATGGCTAGCGGGACCAATGAGCAGTTCTTC
TRBJ2-6 - TRBV18 - CASSPGIYSGANVLTF TGTGCCAGCTCACCGGGCATTTACTCTGGGGCCAACGTCCTGACTTTC
TRBJ1-2 - TRBV3-1/TRBV3-2 - CASSQDRARGYTF TGTGCCAGCAGCCAAGACAGGGCTCGGGGCTACACCTTC
TRBJ1-1 - TRBV5-6 - CASSYRVVNTEAFF TGTGCCAGCAGCTACAGGGTTGTAAACACTGAAGCTTTCTTT
TRBJ1-2 TRBD1 TRBV27 once CASSLFGAPGTGHVGTF TGTGCCAGCAGTTTATTCGGCGCACCCGGGACAGGGCACGTGGGCACCTTC
TRBJ1-2 - TRBV7-2 - CASSPSRQGITF TGTGCCAGCAGCCCCAGCAGGCAGGGAATCACCTTC
TRBJ1-3 - TRBV28 - CASSQISSGNTIYF TGTGCCAGCAGTCAGATTTCCTCTGGAAACACCATATATTTT
TRBJ2-3 - TRBV6-5 - CASVSGGTDTQYF TGTGCCAGCGTCTCAGGGGGCACAGATACGCAGTATTTT
TRBJ1-2 - TRBV5-1 - CASRDGQTANYGYTF TGCGCCAGCCGAGACGGACAGACCGCTAACTATGGCTACACCTTC
TRBJ2-1 - TRBV27 - CASSRGPSYNEQFF TGTGCCAGCAGTCGAGGTCCTTCCTACAATGAGCAGTTCTTC
TRBJ2-3 - TRBV30 - CAWGVGTGRSDTQYF TGTGCCTGGGGGGTAGGTACAGGGCGCTCAGATACGCAGTATTTT
TRBJ2-3 - TRBV21-1 - CASSKRLTDYGTDTQYF TGTGCCAGCAGCAAACGCCTTACAGATTACGGCACAGATACGCAGTATTTT
TRBJ2-2 TRBD1 TRBV18 once CASSPRQGAWITGELFF TGTGCCAGCTCACCCCGACAGGGGGCGTGGATCACCGGGGAGCTGTTTTTT
TRBJ1-1 - TRBV5-1 - CASSPSTGNTEAFF TGCGCCAGCAGCCCCAGTACAGGGAACACTGAAGCTTTCTTT
TRBJ1-1 TRBD1 TRBV19 - CASQRPGGRTEAFF TGTGCCAGCCAGCGGCCAGGGGGCAGGACTGAAGCTTTCTTT
TRBJ1-3 - TRBV6-5 - CASSRTVIGNTIYF TGTGCCAGCAGCAGGACAGTTATAGGAAACACCATATATTTT
TRBJ2-1 - TRBV5-6 - CASTDRPSSYNEQFF TGTGCCAGCACCGACAGACCGAGCTCCTACAATGAGCAGTTCTTC
TRBJ1-2 - TRBV3-1/TRBV3-2 - CASSQAGANYGYTF TGTGCCAGCAGCCAAGCCGGGGCTAACTATGGCTACACCTTC
TRBJ1-1 TRBD1 TRBV5-1 once CASTPGQLNTEAFF TGCGCCAGCACGCCGGGACAGCTAAACACTGAAGCTTTCTTT
TRBJ1-6 - TRBV2 - CASRGQSSYNSPLHF TGTGCCAGCAGAGGACAGAGCTCCTATAATTCACCCCTCCACTTT
TRBJ2-1 - TRBV20-1 - CSASPPPGRGNEQFF TGCAGTGCTAGTCCCCCCCCAGGGCGGGGAAATGAGCAGTTCTTC
TRBJ1-1 TRBD1 TRBV19 - CASRNRGNAEAFF TGTGCCAGTAGGAACAGGGGGAATGCTGAAGCTTTCTTT
TRBJ1-2 TRBD1 TRBV29-1 - CSVRTGDGYTF TGCAGCGTTCGGACAGGGGATGGCTACACCTTC
TRBJ1-2 - TRBV6-6 - CASKQHYGYTF TGTGCCAGCAAACAGCACTATGGCTACACCTTC
TRBJ1-1 - TRBV12-3/TRBV12-4 - CASSLSRLSGAFF TGTGCCAGCAGTTTATCCAGGCTTTCCGGAGCTTTCTTT